This TCR beta chain is from a study of CD8 T cells in ankylosing spondylitis. TCRdb passed the 5' RACE reads through MiXCR, listing each CDR3 protein once. Of more than 300,000 distinct CDR3 sequences in the sample, roughly 8% were seen once. This clonotype was observed a few times. Antigen: not known. The V end was cut by 5 bases, the J end by 0 bases, with 11 bases between. Germline values: CDR1 MNHNS, CDR2 SASEGT. There are 15 residues in the CDR3. General observations from the study: About 8 highly homologous variants made up a TCR beta motif, and this motif appeared characteristic of ankylosing spondylitis blood.

The specimen sequenced was blood, either unsorted or a sorted T cell fraction (not recorded which). The chain uses TRBV6-1 and TRBJ1-5; D is possibly TRBD1 (5 bases). This receptor was identified in a male donor with ankylosing spondylitis. CDR3 region: CASSRQRNSNQPQHF. The DNA for the CDR3 is TGTGCCAGCAGTAGACAGAGGAATAGCAATCAGCCCCAGCATTTT.